The 30 T cell receptor beta chains listed next were all sequenced from one sample in a study of CD8+ T cells in alopecia areata. In each case, RNA was isolated and then reverse transcribed into cDNA as the sequencing template. Only in-frame clones appear in the TCRdb table, and some are missing; sequencing was by immunoSEQ multiplex PCR. This sample carries over 85,000 clones, about two thirds of them seen once, and the ten largest clones take 17%. Treatment denoted: oral pan-JAK inhibitor, 5-10 mg twice daily. The input for sequencing was CD8+ T cells sorted from blood, taken at roughly week 45, from a patient treated with tofacitinib. The receptor set was obtained from a human donor with alopecia areata.

This clone was counted a few times. This sequence joins TRBV29-1 and TRBJ1-2; TRBD1 aligns across 8 bases. This CDR3 has 14 residues. After removal of 6 bases from V and 0 bases from J, the junction contained 6 bases not matched to a gene. The germline V gene has CDR1 SQVTM and CDR2 ANQGSEA. The CDR3 loop reads CSVISGQANYGYTF. The CDR3 DNA is TGCAGCGTGATCTCGGGACAGGCTAACTATGGCTACACCTTC.

CDR3 protein: CASSLRVENYGYTF. The CDR3 DNA reads as TGTGCCAGCAGCTTAAGGGTAGAGAACTATGGCTACACCTTC. The chain is built from TRBV7-8 and TRBJ1-2; D unresolved. CDR1 and CDR2 from the germline V gene are SGHVS and FQNEAQ. This CDR3 region has 14 residues. The V and J ends lost 2 bases and 2 bases respectively, with 9 bases between them.

This chain joins TRBV11-1 and TRBJ2-3; 10 positions match TRBD2. Germline CDR1 and CDR2: SGHAT and FQDESV (reference sequence). The ends lost 4 bases at V and 3 bases at J; junction bases unmatched: 7. The CDR3 is 16 amino acids. CDR3 nucleotide sequence: TGTGCCAGCAGCTGGTCTAGCGGGGGCCGGACAGATACGCAGTATTTT. It yields the protein CASSWSSGGRTDTQYF.

The chain joins TRBV30 to TRBJ2-1; no reliable D call. V lost 3 bases, J lost 0 bases, and 15 bases lay in between. The CDR3 loop spans 16 amino acids. CDR1 and CDR2 from the germline V gene are GTSNPN and SVGIG (reference sequence). CDR3 in DNA: TGTGCCTGGAGCGCTTATATCCTAAGCTCCTACAATGAGCAGTTCTTC. Protein: CAWSAYILSSYNEQFF.

The chain is built from TRBV7-9 and TRBJ2-7; a possible D gene is TRBD2 (6 bases). Germline CDR1 is SEHNR and CDR2 is FQNEAQ (reference sequence). The CDR3 has 15 amino acids. Trimming left V 1 base short and J 0 bases short, with 10 bases between. The CDR3 sequence is CASSLVNGSSYEQYF. The CDR3 coding sequence is TGTGCCAGCAGCTTAGTTAACGGGAGCTCCTACGAGCAGTACTTC.

The chain combines TRBV29-1 with TRBJ2-7, with 9 bases that match TRBD1. Germline values: CDR1 SQVTM, CDR2 ANQGSEA. J was trimmed by 0 bases and V by 3 bases; bases with no gene match: 9. The CDR3 runs to 16 residues. Here the CDR3 reads CSVEADGDRDSYEQYF. The CDR3 bases are TGCAGCGTTGAGGCGGATGGGGACAGGGACTCCTACGAGCAGTACTTC.

The V call is TRBV4-3, the J call TRBJ1-4; unclear D gene. CDR3 length equals 15 residues. V lost 1 base to trimming and J lost 8 bases, with 14 bases between them. Germline assignment: CDR1 LGHNA and CDR2 YSLEER. The CDR3 here is CASSQVSHNGEKLFF. CDR3 in DNA: TGCGCCAGCAGCCAAGTTTCTCACAACGGGGAAAAACTGTTTTTT.

The chain couples TRBV28 to TRBJ2-3; 8 positions agree with TRBD2. CDR1 is MDHEN, CDR2 SYDVKM, per germline. This CDR3 is built from 16 residues. V lost 5 bases and J lost 0; bases outside the gene matches: 7. The CDR3 sequence: CASSTTGTRSTDTQYF. CDR3 DNA sequence: TGTGCCAGCAGTACCACCGGGACTAGAAGCACAGATACGCAGTATTTT. The full variable domain, with the rest looked up from reference TRBV28 and TRBJ2-3, is DVKVTQSSRYLVKRTGEKVFLECVQDMDHENMFWYRQDPGLGLRLIYFSYDVKMKEKGDIPEGYSVSREKKERFSLILESASTNQTSMYLCASSTTGTRSTDTQYFGPGTRLTVL.

J is TRBJ2-4 and V is TRBV7-9, with D perhaps given as TRBD1 or TRBD2 (5 bases each). Germline V CDR1 and CDR2: SEHNR, FQNEAQ (reference sequence). CDR3 size: 16 residues. Trimming stripped 4 bases from V and 3 bases from J, with 16 bases between. This CDR3 reads CASSSPGTADKNIQYF. CDR3 DNA sequence: TGTGCCAGCAGCTCCCCCGGGACGGCCGACAAAAACATTCAGTACTTC. Combining the CDR3 with reference TRBV7-9 and TRBJ2-4 gives the whole variable domain DTGVSQNPRHKITKRGQNVTFRCDPISEHNRLYWYRQTLGQGPEFLTYFQNEAQLEKSRLLSDRFSAERPKGSFSTLEIQRTEQGDSAMYLCASSSPGTADKNIQYFGAGTRLSVL.

V usage is TRBV5-1 and J usage is TRBJ2-3; D might be TRBD2 (5 bases). The germline V gene has CDR1 SGHRS and CDR2 YFSETQ. This CDR3 region has 15 residues. V was shortened by 3 bases and J by 2 bases, with 13 bases between the two germline ends. CDR3 sequence reads: CASSSSGPNTDTQYF. CDR3 sequence (DNA): TGCGCCAGCAGCTCAAGCGGCCCCAACACAGATACGCAGTATTTT.

This clone has a handful of counts. The chain is built from TRBV15 and TRBJ2-3; tentatively, D is TRBD2 (6 bases). The CDR3 spans 15 residues. Germline V gene data show CDR1 as LNHNV and CDR2 as YYDKDF (reference sequence). The V end lost 1 base, the J end lost 4 bases, and 12 bases lay between the germline ends. CDR3 loop: CATSRARASADTQYF. In nucleotides, the CDR3 is TGTGCCACCAGCAGAGCGAGGGCTAGCGCAGATACGCAGTATTTT.

The chain links TRBV10-2 to TRBJ2-3; tentatively, D is TRBD2 (6 bases). The CDR3 consists of 18 residues. The V gene's germline CDR1 is WSHSY and CDR2 SAAADI. V gave up 0 bases and J gave up 0 bases, with 16 bases separating them. The CDR3: CASSESTRADYSTDTQYF. The DNA for the CDR3 is TGCGCCAGCAGTGAGTCGACTCGGGCGGACTATAGCACAGATACGCAGTATTTT.

This chain's CDR3 is CASSIGGSINEQFF. The CDR3 DNA reads as TGTGCCAGCAGTATCGGGGGGTCCATCAATGAGCAGTTCTTC. The J gene is TRBJ2-1, the V gene TRBV27; the match to TRBD2 covers 7 bases. The germline V gene encodes CDR1 MNHEY and CDR2 SMNVEV (reference sequence). V trimming: 5 bases; J trimming: 6 bases; junction bases outside the gene matches: 7. The CDR3 is made up of 14 amino acids.

This chain links TRBV10-3 with TRBJ2-7, with 7 bases matching TRBD1. The CDR3 runs 18 residues. V lost 3 bases to trimming and J lost 0 bases; unmatched junction nucleotides: 14. Germline V CDR1 and CDR2: ENHRY, SYGVKD. The CDR3 bases are TGTGCCATCAGTGATCCCTACGACAGGGCCCAAAACTCCTACGAGCAGTACTTC. It codes for CAISDPYDRAQNSYEQYF.

The chain couples TRBV13 to TRBJ1-1; D not resolved. V was pared by 5 bases and J by 7 bases, with 11 bases between. This CDR3 is built from 12 residues. Germline loops: CDR1 PRHDT, CDR2 FYEKMQ (reference sequence). The DNA for the CDR3 is TGTGCCAGCAGCGACATGACGGGTGAAGCTTTCTTT. It encodes CASSDMTGEAFF. The whole variable domain, filled in from reference TRBV13 and TRBJ1-1, reads AAGVIQSPRHLIKEKRETATLKCYPIPRHDTVYWYQQGPGQDPQFLISFYEKMQSDKGSIPDRFSAQQFSDYHSELNMSSLELGDSALYFCASSDMTGEAFFGQGTRLTVV.

The chain recombines TRBV7-9 with TRBJ2-2; tentative D call: TRBD1 (5 bases). The CDR3 totals 14 residues. In germline, CDR1 is SEHNR, CDR2 FQNEAQ (reference sequence). Trimming shortened V by 5 bases and J by 1 base, and 8 bases separated the two germline ends. The CDR3 nucleotides read TGTGCCAGCAGCGTTACAGGGAACACCGGGGAGCTGTTTTTT. This codes for CASSVTGNTGELFF.

V usage is TRBV15 and J usage is TRBJ2-7; 8 nucleotides agree with TRBD1. The V and J ends lost 4 bases and 4 bases, in that order; junction bases with no gene match: 9. The length of the CDR3 is 15 residues. Germline V gene sequence: CDR1 LNHNV, CDR2 YYDKDF (reference sequence). Written as DNA, the CDR3 is TGTGCCACCAGCATAGCCTCGACAGGGGTTTACGAGCAGTACTTC. This codes for CATSIASTGVYEQYF.

The DNA for the CDR3 is TGTGCCAGCAGCTACGACAGGGGGCCGAGCTACACCTTC. Translating gives CASSYDRGPSYTF. This chain joins TRBV5-4 and TRBJ1-2; 10 positions agree with TRBD1. The V and J ends lost 3 bases and 9 bases, in that order; junction bases with no gene match: 5. In germline, CDR1 is SGHNT, CDR2 YYREEE (reference sequence). The CDR3 loop spans 13 amino acids.

The chain uses TRBV29-1 and TRBJ1-2; D is uncertain. CDR3 length: 12 amino acids. Deletions cut 7 bases from V and 9 bases from J, with 18 bases between. Germline-derived CDR1 and CDR2 are SQVTM and ANQGSEA. Written as DNA, the CDR3 is TGCAGCGCTTTGGACGGAGCTATGAGCTACACCTTC. This gives the protein CSALDGAMSYTF.

This chain joins TRBV7-6 and TRBJ2-5; TRBD1 aligns across 7 bases. This CDR3 has 15 amino acids. J lost 4 bases, V lost 5 bases, and 10 bases had no gene match. In germline, CDR1 is SGHVS, CDR2 FNYEAQ. CDR3: CASSRLDRSAETQYF. CDR3 sequence (DNA): TGTGCCAGCAGCCGATTGGACAGGTCGGCAGAGACCCAGTACTTC.

V and J are TRBV19 and TRBJ1-1; D is uncertain. The CDR3 totals 15 residues. CDR1 is LNHDA and CDR2 is SQIVND in the germline V gene (reference sequence). Trimming cost V 3 bases and J 0 bases, with 11 bases left between them. The DNA for the CDR3 is TGTGCCAGTAGTATCGATGGAGATATGAACACTGAAGCTTTCTTT. It is translated as CASSIDGDMNTEAFF.

This clone was detected a few times. This chain joins TRBV29-1 and TRBJ1-3; TRBD1 is a possible D gene (5 bases). Germline values: CDR1 SQVTM, CDR2 ANQGSEA. The V end was cut by 7 bases, the J end by 4 bases, with 17 bases between. CDR3 length: 14 amino acids. In DNA form, the CDR3 reads TGCAGCGCAGACGGAGGGGCCTCAGGAAACACCATATATTTT. Residues: CSADGGASGNTIYF.

J is TRBJ1-6 and V is TRBV25-1; a weak D match, TRBD1 (5 bases). Germline lookup yields CDR1 MGHDK and CDR2 SYGVNS. The CDR3 contains 13 residues. V shed 4 bases and J shed 9 bases, with 10 bases lying between them. The CDR3 DNA follows: TGTGCCAGCAGTGGGGGACGGGGTTCACCCCTCCACTTT. Amino acids: CASSGGRGSPLHF.

The table lists this clone with a few counts. V usage is TRBV10-3 and J usage is TRBJ1-4, with D tentatively TRBD1 (6 bases). CDR3 size: 15 residues. Germline V lookup: CDR1 ENHRY, CDR2 SYGVKD. The V and J ends lost 3 bases and 8 bases respectively, with 16 bases between them. The DNA for the CDR3 is TGTGCCATCAGTGACTCAGGGGTGGAGAAGGAAAAACTGTTTTTT. As protein: CAISDSGVEKEKLFF.

This chain joins TRBV11-2 and TRBJ1-2; D remains ambiguous. The CDR3 consists of 12 residues. Between the trimmed V and J ends, which lost 3 bases and 6 bases, there was a span of 8 bases. Germline values: CDR1 SGHAT, CDR2 FQNNGV. In nucleotides, the CDR3 is TGTGCCAGCAGCTTTAAGACCGATGGCTACACCTTC. This gives the protein CASSFKTDGYTF. The full variable domain, with the rest looked up from reference TRBV11-2 and TRBJ1-2, is EAGVAQSPRYKIIEKRQSVAFWCNPISGHATLYWYQQILGQGPKLLIQFQNNGVVDDSQLPKDRFSAERLKGVDSTLKIQPAKLEDSAVYLCASSFKTDGYTFGSGTRLTVV.

This clone appeared a few times. This sequence joins TRBV29-1 and TRBJ1-2; D might be TRBD1 (6 bases). Deletions cut 6 bases from V and 4 bases from J, with 15 bases between. Germline V gene data show CDR1 as SQVTM and CDR2 as ANQGSEA. CDR3 length equals 13 residues. CDR3 loop: CSVMNEDSYGYTF. As DNA, the CDR3 is TGCAGCGTGATGAACGAGGACAGCTATGGCTACACCTTC.

The chain combines TRBV13 with TRBJ1-1, with D unclear. V dropped 2 bases and J dropped 4 bases, with 8 bases sitting between them. The CDR3 spans 13 residues. The germline V gene encodes CDR1 PRHDT and CDR2 FYEKMQ (reference sequence). In DNA, the CDR3 is TGTGCCAGCAGCTTAAAGGACGGCACTGAAGCTTTCTTT. Its protein is CASSLKDGTEAFF.

The genes are TRBV27 and TRBJ1-5; no clear D. V was trimmed by 1 base and J by 5 bases, leaving 12 bases between them. Germline-derived CDR1 and CDR2 are MNHEY and SMNVEV (reference sequence). The CDR3 totals 15 residues. CDR3 protein: CASSLFPRPDQPQHF. Written as DNA, the CDR3 is TGTGCCAGCAGTTTATTCCCACGCCCCGATCAGCCCCAGCATTTT.

This chain uses TRBV9 with TRBJ2-3; D perhaps matches TRBD2 (6 bases). Trimming shortened V by 2 bases and J by 2 bases, and 12 bases separated the two germline ends. The V gene's germline CDR1 is SGDLS and CDR2 YYNGEE. The CDR3 sequence is 15 residues long. The CDR3 sequence: CASSVRDWDTDTQYF. The DNA for the CDR3 is TGTGCCAGCAGCGTCCGGGACTGGGACACAGATACGCAGTATTTT.

J is TRBJ2-7 and V is TRBV7-8; a weak D match, TRBD1 (6 bases). V was clipped by 2 bases and J by 0 bases, with 11 bases between them. There are 15 residues in the CDR3. Per germline, CDR1 SGHVS and CDR2 FQNEAQ. The CDR3 loop is CASSLMRQDSYEQYF. DNA of the CDR3: TGTGCCAGCAGCTTAATGAGACAGGACTCCTACGAGCAGTACTTC.